These 31 T cell receptor beta chains were all obtained from the same sample, sequenced in a study of CD8 T cells in Susac syndrome. Random hexamers were used to reverse transcribe an amount of about 0.45 to 1 ug RNA. TCRdb called the immunoSEQ multiplex PCR reads again in MiXCR, with one record for every CDR3 protein. The data contain about 120,000 distinct CDR3 sequences, 92% of them singletons. Specimen: CD4+ T cells from PBMCs. These receptors all come from a human donor in good health.

The chain employs TRBV13 and TRBJ2-1, with D tentatively TRBD1 (6 bases). Trimming took 6 bases from V and 4 from J, leaving 10 bases between them. CDR1 and CDR2 (germline): PRHDT, FYEKMQ (reference sequence). The CDR3 sequence is 13 residues long. The CDR3, as DNA: TGTGCCAGCAGTGCCAGGGGATACAATGAGCAGTTCTTC. Translated: CASSARGYNEQFF.

This sequence joins TRBV19 and TRBJ1-3; the D is unclear. In germline, CDR1 is LNHDA, CDR2 SQIVND (reference sequence). CDR3 size: 16 residues. Trimming took off 7 bases at V and 0 bases at J, with 16 bases between the two ends. The CDR3 spells CASTKVGKSSGNTIYF. CDR3 DNA: TGTGCCAGTACCAAGGTGGGGAAAAGCTCTGGAAACACCATATATTTT. Looking up the rest from reference TRBV19 and TRBJ1-3 gives the full variable domain: DGGITQSPKYLFRKEGQNVTLSCEQNLNHDAMYWYRQDPGQGLRLIYYSQIVNDFQKGDIAEGYSVSREKKESFPLTVTSAQKNPTAFYLCASTKVGKSSGNTIYFGEGSWLTVV.

The chain employs TRBV2 and TRBJ2-4; 7 bases align to TRBD1. The trim removed 6 bases at V and 3 bases at J, leaving 8 bases unmatched. The CDR3 has 15 residues. Germline V gives CDR1 SNHLY, CDR2 FYNNEI. CDR3 in amino acids: CASRGYRDSKNIQYF. CDR3 coding DNA: TGTGCCAGCAGAGGCTACCGGGACAGCAAAAACATTCAGTACTTC. The whole variable domain, filled in from reference TRBV2 and TRBJ2-4, reads EPEVTQTPSHQVTQMGQEVILRCVPISNHLYFYWYRQILGQKVEFLVSFYNNEISEKSEIFDDQFSVERPDGSNFTLKIRSTKLEDSAMYFCASRGYRDSKNIQYFGAGTRLSVL.

This clonotype has only one observation. The chain couples TRBV7-8 to TRBJ1-4; unclear D gene. V shed 3 bases and J shed 0 bases, with 8 bases lying between them. Per germline, CDR1 SGHVS and CDR2 FQNEAQ. CDR3 length: 15 amino acids. The DNA of the CDR3 is TGTGCCAGCAGCTTGGACGGGGCAACTAATGAAAAACTGTTTTTT. This encodes CASSLDGATNEKLFF.

V is TRBV7-2 and J is TRBJ2-3; D unresolved. In germline, CDR1 is SGHTA, CDR2 FQGNSA. Trimming removed 7 bases at V and 6 bases at J, with 20 bases between. CDR3 length: 15 residues. In nucleotides, the CDR3 is TGTGCCAGCACTCTGTCACAACGAAGGTGGGATACGCAGTATTTT. Residues: CASTLSQRRWDTQYF.

A few counts support this clonotype. J is TRBJ2-3 and V is TRBV5-1, with 7 bases that match TRBD2. The germline CDR1 and CDR2 sequences are SGHRS and YFSETQ. The CDR3 is 14 residues long. Unmatched junction bases numbered 2, after V lost 0 bases and J lost 4 bases. The CDR3 spells CASSLGTSSDTQYF. CDR3 nucleotide sequence: TGCGCCAGCAGCTTGGGGACTAGTTCAGATACGCAGTATTTT.

This chain joins TRBV6-5 and TRBJ1-1, with D hard to call. The CDR3 runs to 14 residues. V was clipped by 3 bases and J by 5 bases, with 13 bases between them. CDR1 is MNHEY, CDR2 SVGAGI, per germline. The CDR3 is CASSYNAGRTEAFF. The CDR3 DNA follows: TGTGCCAGCAGTTATAATGCAGGAAGAACTGAAGCTTTCTTT.

This clonotype came up a few times. The chain employs TRBV13 and TRBJ1-2; D call uncertain. Per germline, CDR1 PRHDT and CDR2 FYEKMQ (reference sequence). The length of the CDR3 is 15 residues. The V end lost 0 bases, the J end lost 8 bases, and 16 bases lay between the germline ends. For the CDR3, the DNA is TGTGCCAGCAGCTTAGGGTCTCCTACTTTAATCGGCTACACCTTC. It encodes CASSLGSPTLIGYTF.

CDR3 protein: CSARVGGSTDTQYF. Written as DNA, the CDR3 is TGCAGTGCTAGAGTCGGGGGTAGCACAGATACGCAGTATTTT. The V and J genes are TRBV20-1 and TRBJ2-3; TRBD2 might be the D (6 bases). Looked up from germline, CDR1 is DFQATT and CDR2 is SNEGSKA (reference sequence). CDR3 size: 14 residues. Trimming took off 1 base at V and 0 bases at J, with 8 bases between the two ends.

The V and J genes are TRBV9 and TRBJ2-6; unclear D gene. V was shortened by 2 bases and J by 4 bases, with 13 bases between the two germline ends. The CDR3 is 16 amino acids. Per germline, CDR1 SGDLS and CDR2 YYNGEE. In DNA, the CDR3 is TGTGCCAGCAGCGTCAACTCGGGTTCAGGGGCCAACGTCCTGACTTTC. This codes for CASSVNSGSGANVLTF.

This chain links TRBV29-1 with TRBJ2-4, with D tentatively TRBD2 (6 bases). CDR1 and CDR2 from the germline V gene are SQVTM and ANQGSEA. Between the trimmed V and J ends, which lost 7 bases and 8 bases, there was a span of 12 bases. This CDR3 region has 11 residues. The CDR3 DNA is TGCAGCGGGGGGGTTCAGGACATTCAGTACTTC. Translating gives CSGGVQDIQYF.

The chain couples TRBV5-1 to TRBJ2-7; 8 positions agree with TRBD2. CDR1 and CDR2 (germline): SGHRS, YFSETQ. The CDR3 is made up of 13 amino acids. V was clipped by 1 base and J by 5 bases; unmatched bases: 2. The CDR3, as DNA: TGCGCCAGCAGCTTGCCCGGGGGGGACGAGCAGTACTTC. Protein: CASSLPGGDEQYF. Complete variable domain (other parts from reference TRBV5-1 and TRBJ2-7): KAGVTQTPRYLIKTRGQQVTLSCSPISGHRSVSWYQQTPGQGLQFLFEYFSETQRNKGNFPGRFSGRQFSNSRSEMNVSTLELGDSALYLCASSLPGGDEQYFGPGTRLTVT.

This CDR3 is CASSLEPSGNQPQHF. The CDR3 DNA reads TGCGCCAGCAGCTTGGAACCGAGTGGCAATCAGCCCCAGCATTTT. V usage is TRBV5-1 and J usage is TRBJ1-5; unclear D gene. Looked up from germline, CDR1 is SGHRS and CDR2 is YFSETQ. This CDR3 has 15 residues. Trimming cost V 0 bases and J 2 bases, with 9 bases left between them.

The V and J genes are TRBV7-2 and TRBJ2-6; tentative D call: TRBD2 (6 bases). V shed 3 bases and J shed 0 bases, with 9 bases lying between them. This CDR3 contains 16 residues. Looked up from germline, CDR1 is SGHTA and CDR2 is FQGNSA. For the CDR3, the DNA is TGTGCCAGCAGCTTGACGGGAGTCTCTGGGGCCAACGTCCTGACTTTC. Its protein product is CASSLTGVSGANVLTF.

The gene calls are TRBV29-1 and TRBJ2-3; 9 bases line up with TRBD1. Germline V gene data show CDR1 as SQVTM and CDR2 as ANQGSEA. CDR3 length: 12 residues. Trimming cost V 7 bases and J 13 bases; bases outside gene matches: 12. The CDR3 DNA follows: TGCAGCGCACAGGGGGCGCAAGTGTTTGAGTATTTT. Its protein is CSAQGAQVFEYF.

The rearrangement uses TRBV14 and TRBJ2-1, with unresolved D. Trimming cost V 0 bases and J 9 bases, with 12 bases left between them. This CDR3 has 14 amino acids. The germline V gene encodes CDR1 SGHDN and CDR2 FVKESK. The CDR3 loop is CASSQERTKSEQFF. The CDR3 DNA follows: TGTGCCAGCAGCCAAGAAAGAACGAAGAGTGAGCAGTTCTTC.

Of note for this clonotype: The missing conserved phenylalanine or tryptophan at the end of this CDR3 makes a read error likely. The DNA is left out, because the CDR3 cannot be placed on it with certainty; the CDR3 is given as TCRdb lists it. The V and J genes are TRBV20-1 and TRBJ2-5; the table's D call of TRBD1 was not tested on the DNA. The CDR3 sequence runs 15 residues, both termini included. Per the germline V gene, CDR1 is DFQATT and CDR2 is SNEGSKA (reference sequence). CDR3: CSARLNVGRGETQHL.

The genes are TRBV5-1 and TRBJ1-1, with D maybe TRBD1 (5 bases). Germline assignment: CDR1 SGHRS and CDR2 YFSETQ. Trimming pared 2 bases from V and 0 bases from J, leaving 17 bases between. The CDR3 sequence is 17 residues long. The CDR3 loop reads CASSFRFGAPMNTEAFF. CDR3 DNA: TGCGCCAGCAGCTTTCGATTTGGGGCCCCGATGAACACTGAAGCTTTCTTT. The variable domain in full, with the rest retrieved from reference TRBV5-1 and TRBJ1-1, is KAGVTQTPRYLIKTRGQQVTLSCSPISGHRSVSWYQQTPGQGLQFLFEYFSETQRNKGNFPGRFSGRQFSNSRSEMNVSTLELGDSALYLCASSFRFGAPMNTEAFFGQGTRLTVV.

V and J are TRBV5-1 and TRBJ2-7; no clear D. The germline V and J ends were trimmed by 2 bases and 3 bases, with 6 bases remaining between them. Germline CDR1 is SGHRS and CDR2 is YFSETQ. This CDR3 contains 12 residues. In DNA form, the CDR3 reads TGCGCCAGCAGCTTTAACAACTACGAGCAGTACTTC. Protein: CASSFNNYEQYF.

This clonotype has a single count. This rearrangement joins TRBV7-8 to TRBJ2-1; 13 bases are shared with TRBD2. Unmatched junction bases numbered 5, after V lost 5 bases and J lost 7 bases. The CDR3 length is 15 residues. Germline assignment: CDR1 SGHVS and CDR2 FQNEAQ. CDR3: CASSPQLAGGNEQFF. The CDR3 DNA sequence: TGTGCCAGCAGCCCACAACTAGCGGGAGGGAATGAGCAGTTCTTC.

The chain has TRBV2 and TRBJ2-4; D could derive from TRBD1 or TRBD2 (5 bases each). The V gene's germline CDR1 is SNHLY and CDR2 FYNNEI. V was clipped by 6 bases and J by 9 bases, with 18 bases between them. The CDR3 sequence is 14 residues long. CDR3 in DNA: TGTGCCAGCAGGAAAGGGACGGCGCAGGGCATTCAGTACTTC. It codes for CASRKGTAQGIQYF. The full variable domain, rest sourced from reference TRBV2 and TRBJ2-4, is EPEVTQTPSHQVTQMGQEVILRCVPISNHLYFYWYRQILGQKVEFLVSFYNNEISEKSEIFDDQFSVERPDGSNFTLKIRSTKLEDSAMYFCASRKGTAQGIQYFGAGTRLSVL.

This chain joins TRBV20-1 and TRBJ2-1, with D possibly TRBD1 on 5 matching bases. The V gene lost 6 bases and the J gene lost 3 bases, with 18 bases spanning the gap. Germline loops: CDR1 DFQATT, CDR2 SNEGSKA (reference sequence). CDR3 size: 15 residues. The DNA for the CDR3 is TGCAGTGCCCGATGGACACGATCGGTCTACAATGAGCAGTTCTTC. Residues: CSARWTRSVYNEQFF.

The rearrangement links TRBV9 to TRBJ1-1, with 12 bases that match TRBD1. This CDR3 is 17 amino acids long. Per germline, CDR1 SGDLS and CDR2 YYNGEE. The ends lost 0 bases at V and 3 bases at J; junction bases unmatched: 6. The CDR3 reads CASSVAGTGGSYTEAFF. The CDR3 DNA follows: TGTGCCAGCAGCGTAGCGGGGACAGGGGGCTCCTACACTGAAGCTTTCTTT.

The rearrangement uses TRBV19 and TRBJ2-6; D is unclear. The germline V gene encodes CDR1 LNHDA and CDR2 SQIVND (reference sequence). This CDR3 region has 15 residues. Trimming stripped 3 bases from V and 0 bases from J, with 6 bases between. In nucleotides, the CDR3 is TGTGCCAGTAGTATGGGGAACTCTGGGGCCAACGTCCTGACTTTC. Amino acid sequence: CASSMGNSGANVLTF.

This clonotype was seen only once. J is TRBJ1-3 and V is TRBV12-3 or TRBV12-4, with D unclear. The CDR3 consists of 16 residues. Trimming cost V 4 bases and J 0 bases, with 13 bases left between them. Here the CDR3 DNA reads TGTGCCAGCAGTTCGAGCGGGATCAGCTCTGGAAACACCATATATTTT. Translating it yields CASSSSGISSGNTIYF.

The table lists this clonotype with a count of one. The chain's CDR3 is CASSELRAFF. The DNA for the CDR3 is TGTGCCAGCAGTGAACTTCGCGCTTTCTTT. This chain links TRBV2 with TRBJ1-1; D is unclear. The CDR3 has 10 residues. Germline-derived CDR1 and CDR2 are SNHLY and FYNNEI. Trimming took 2 bases from V and 11 from J, leaving 6 bases between them.

J is TRBJ2-2 and V is TRBV12-3 or TRBV12-4; 8 bases map to TRBD2. This CDR3 has 14 residues. Unmatched junction bases numbered 1, after V lost 4 bases and J lost 3 bases. The CDR3 DNA follows: TGTGCCAGCAGTTCTAGCGGGTACACCGGGGAGCTGTTTTTT. Translation gives CASSSSGYTGELFF.

The rearrangement joins TRBV7-2 to TRBJ1-5; D is unclear. Trimming removed 0 bases at V and 3 bases at J, with 3 bases between. Germline values: CDR1 SGHTA, CDR2 FQGNSA. There are 13 residues in the CDR3. The CDR3 loop reads CASSLAFNQPQHF. CDR3 DNA: TGTGCCAGCAGCTTAGCCTTCAATCAGCCCCAGCATTTT.

The chain employs TRBV12-3 or TRBV12-4 and TRBJ1-5; 7 bases align to TRBD1. CDR3 length equals 13 residues. Germline trimming cut 5 bases from V and 7 bases from J; bases unmatched to any gene: 5. For the CDR3, the DNA is TGTGCCAGCAGTACCTCCAGGGGGCAGCCCCAGCATTTT. Translation: CASSTSRGQPQHF.

DNA for the CDR3: TGTGCCACCAGCGTGGGGGCTACTAATGAGCAGTTCTTC. Its protein product is CATSVGATNEQFF. The genes are TRBV15 and TRBJ2-1, with D tentatively TRBD1 (6 bases). Looked up from germline, CDR1 is LNHNV and CDR2 is YYDKDF (reference sequence). This CDR3 is 13 amino acids long. Trimming removed 5 bases from V and 7 bases from J, with 12 bases in between.

The J gene is TRBJ2-2, the V gene TRBV20-1; 8 bases align to TRBD1. The CDR3 runs to 18 residues. The J segment lost 4 bases and the V segment lost 1 base, leaving 14 bases of the junction unmatched. Germline lookup yields CDR1 DFQATT and CDR2 SNEGSKA (reference sequence). The CDR3 sequence is CSARVRPQGAVGTGELFF. In nucleotides, the CDR3 is TGCAGTGCTAGAGTTCGCCCCCAGGGGGCAGTTGGCACCGGGGAGCTGTTTTTT.